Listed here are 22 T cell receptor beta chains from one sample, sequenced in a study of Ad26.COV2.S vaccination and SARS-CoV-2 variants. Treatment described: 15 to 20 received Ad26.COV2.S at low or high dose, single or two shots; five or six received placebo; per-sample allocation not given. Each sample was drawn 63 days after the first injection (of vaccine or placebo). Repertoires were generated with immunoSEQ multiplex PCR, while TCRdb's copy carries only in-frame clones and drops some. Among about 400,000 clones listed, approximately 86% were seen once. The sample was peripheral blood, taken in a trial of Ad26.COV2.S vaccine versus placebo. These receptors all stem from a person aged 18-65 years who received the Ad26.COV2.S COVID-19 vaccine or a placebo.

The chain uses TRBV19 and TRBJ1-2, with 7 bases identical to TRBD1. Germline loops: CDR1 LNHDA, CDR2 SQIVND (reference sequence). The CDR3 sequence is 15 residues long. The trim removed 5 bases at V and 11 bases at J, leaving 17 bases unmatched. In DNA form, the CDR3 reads TGTGCCAGTAGTCTTCCACAGGGGCCTGTGTCGGGATACACCTTC. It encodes CASSLPQGPVSGYTF.

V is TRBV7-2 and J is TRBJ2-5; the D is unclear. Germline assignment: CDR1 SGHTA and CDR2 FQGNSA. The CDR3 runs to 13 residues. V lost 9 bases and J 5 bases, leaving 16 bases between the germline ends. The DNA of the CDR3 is TGTGCCAGTAGACGGGTAGCCCGGGAGACCCAGTACTTC. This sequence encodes CASRRVARETQYF.

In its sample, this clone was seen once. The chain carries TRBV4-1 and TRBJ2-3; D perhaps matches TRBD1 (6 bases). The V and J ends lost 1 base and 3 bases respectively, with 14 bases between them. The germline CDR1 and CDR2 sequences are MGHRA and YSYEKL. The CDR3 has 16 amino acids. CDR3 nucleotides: TGCGCCAGCAGCCAAGGGAGCCAGGGGACAACAGATACGCAGTATTTT. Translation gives CASSQGSQGTTDTQYF.

CDR3 sequence: CASSPRSSGNTIYF. The CDR3 DNA is TGTGCCAGCAGCCCACGGAGCTCTGGAAACACCATATATTTT. This chain connects TRBV7-9 to TRBJ1-3; D gene ambiguous. This CDR3 has 14 residues. V was cut by 5 bases and J by 0 bases, with 8 bases left in between. Germline lookup yields CDR1 SEHNR and CDR2 FQNEAQ (reference sequence).

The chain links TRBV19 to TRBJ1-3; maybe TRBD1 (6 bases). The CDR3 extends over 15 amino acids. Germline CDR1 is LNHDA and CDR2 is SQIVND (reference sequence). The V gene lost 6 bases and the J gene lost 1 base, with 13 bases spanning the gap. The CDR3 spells CASSASTGSGNTIYF. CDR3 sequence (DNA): TGTGCCAGTAGCGCCTCAACAGGGTCTGGAAACACCATATATTTT. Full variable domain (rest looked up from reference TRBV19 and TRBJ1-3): DGGITQSPKYLFRKEGQNVTLSCEQNLNHDAMYWYRQDPGQGLRLIYYSQIVNDFQKGDIAEGYSVSREKKESFPLTVTSAQKNPTAFYLCASSASTGSGNTIYFGEGSWLTVV.

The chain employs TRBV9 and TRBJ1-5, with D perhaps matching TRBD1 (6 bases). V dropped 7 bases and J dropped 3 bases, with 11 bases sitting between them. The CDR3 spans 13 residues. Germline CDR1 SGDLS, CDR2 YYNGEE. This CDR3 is CASSTGPNQPQHF. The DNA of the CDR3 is TGTGCCAGCTCGACAGGCCCCAATCAGCCCCAGCATTTT.

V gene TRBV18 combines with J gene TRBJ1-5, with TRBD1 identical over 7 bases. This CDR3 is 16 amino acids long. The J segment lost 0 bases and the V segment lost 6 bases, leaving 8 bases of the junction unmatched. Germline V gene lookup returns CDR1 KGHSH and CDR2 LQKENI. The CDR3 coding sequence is TGTGCCAGCTCCCTGGACAGGACAGTTAGCAATCAGCCCCAGCATTTT. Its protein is CASSLDRTVSNQPQHF.

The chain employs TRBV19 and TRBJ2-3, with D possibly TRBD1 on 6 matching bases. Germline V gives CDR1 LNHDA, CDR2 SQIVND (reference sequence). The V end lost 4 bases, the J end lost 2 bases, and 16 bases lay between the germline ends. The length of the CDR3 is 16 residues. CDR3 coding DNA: TGTGCCAGTAGTAACTCGGGACAACTAATCACAGATACGCAGTATTTT. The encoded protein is CASSNSGQLITDTQYF.

This chain's CDR3 is CASSKTGLIRDRDEQYF. The DNA of the CDR3 is TGCGCCAGCAGCAAGACCGGCCTCATCAGGGATAGGGACGAGCAGTACTTC. This chain joins TRBV5-1 and TRBJ2-7; a possible D gene is TRBD1 (5 bases). Trimming cost V 4 bases and J 5 bases, with 25 bases left between them. CDR1 is SGHRS and CDR2 is YFSETQ in the germline V gene. The CDR3 totals 17 residues.

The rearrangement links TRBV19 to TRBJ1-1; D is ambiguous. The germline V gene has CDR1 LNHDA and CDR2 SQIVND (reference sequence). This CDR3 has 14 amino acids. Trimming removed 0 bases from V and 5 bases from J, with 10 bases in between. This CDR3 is CASSIDLFRTEAFF. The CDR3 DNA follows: TGTGCCAGTAGTATAGATCTTTTTCGGACTGAAGCTTTCTTT.

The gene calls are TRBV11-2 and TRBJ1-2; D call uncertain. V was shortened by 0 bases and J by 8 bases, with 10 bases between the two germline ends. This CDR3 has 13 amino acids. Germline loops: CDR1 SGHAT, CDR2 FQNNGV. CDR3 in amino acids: CASSLEGVGGYTF. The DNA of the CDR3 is TGTGCCAGCAGCTTAGAGGGAGTCGGGGGCTACACCTTC.

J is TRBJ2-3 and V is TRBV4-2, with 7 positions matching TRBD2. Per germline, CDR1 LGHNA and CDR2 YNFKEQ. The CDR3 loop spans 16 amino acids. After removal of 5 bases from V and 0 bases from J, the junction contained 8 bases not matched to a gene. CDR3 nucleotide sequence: TGTGCCAGCAGCGTCCGCGGGGGTACTAGCACAGATACGCAGTATTTT. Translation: CASSVRGGTSTDTQYF.

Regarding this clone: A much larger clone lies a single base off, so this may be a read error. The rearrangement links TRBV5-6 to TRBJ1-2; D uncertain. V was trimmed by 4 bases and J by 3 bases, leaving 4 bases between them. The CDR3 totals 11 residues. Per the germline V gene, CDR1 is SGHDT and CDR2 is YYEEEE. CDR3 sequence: CASSRDYGYTF. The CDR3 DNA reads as TGTGCCAGCAGCCGGGACTATGGCTACACCTTC.

The CDR3 nucleotides are TGTGCCAGCAGCCAAGACGCCATACCCTACGAGCAGTACTTC. Protein sequence: CASSQDAIPYEQYF. This sequence joins TRBV3-1 (or the pseudogene TRBV3-2) and TRBJ2-7; D is uncertain. The CDR3 runs to 14 residues. Germline V gene data show CDR1 as LGHDT and CDR2 as YNNKEL (reference sequence). The ends were cut back, 0 bases at V and 2 bases at J, with 8 bases in the middle.

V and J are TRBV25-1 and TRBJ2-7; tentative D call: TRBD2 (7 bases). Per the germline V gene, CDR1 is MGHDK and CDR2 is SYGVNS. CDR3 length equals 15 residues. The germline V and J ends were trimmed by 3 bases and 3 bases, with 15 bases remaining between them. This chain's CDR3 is CASSEMGGTHYEQYF. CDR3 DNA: TGTGCCAGCAGTGAGATGGGGGGGACACACTACGAGCAGTACTTC.

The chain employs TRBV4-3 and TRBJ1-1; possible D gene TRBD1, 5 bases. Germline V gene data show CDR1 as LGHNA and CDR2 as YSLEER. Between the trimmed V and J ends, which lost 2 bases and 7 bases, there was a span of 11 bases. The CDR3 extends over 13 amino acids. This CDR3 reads CASSQTRENEAFF. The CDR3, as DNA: TGCGCCAGCAGCCAAACCAGGGAGAATGAAGCTTTCTTT.

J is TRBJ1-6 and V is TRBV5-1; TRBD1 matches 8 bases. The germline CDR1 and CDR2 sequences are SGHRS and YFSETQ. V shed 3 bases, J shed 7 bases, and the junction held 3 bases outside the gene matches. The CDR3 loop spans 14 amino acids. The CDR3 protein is CASSSGQGNSPLHF. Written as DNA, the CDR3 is TGCGCCAGCAGCTCCGGACAGGGAAATTCACCCCTCCACTTT.

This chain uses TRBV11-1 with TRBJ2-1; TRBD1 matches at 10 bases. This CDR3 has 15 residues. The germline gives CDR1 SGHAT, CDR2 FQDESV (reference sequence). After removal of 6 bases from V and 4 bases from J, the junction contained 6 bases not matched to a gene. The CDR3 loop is CASSLDRGQYNEQFF. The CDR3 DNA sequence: TGTGCCAGCAGTCTAGACAGGGGGCAATACAATGAGCAGTTCTTC.

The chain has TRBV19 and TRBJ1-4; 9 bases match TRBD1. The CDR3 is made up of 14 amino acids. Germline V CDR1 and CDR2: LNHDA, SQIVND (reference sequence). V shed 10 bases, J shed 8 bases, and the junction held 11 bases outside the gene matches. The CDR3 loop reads CATTITGGGEKLFF. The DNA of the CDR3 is TGTGCCACTACAATTACAGGGGGCGGCGAAAAACTGTTTTTT.

This chain's CDR3 is CASSRSGGAIDTQYF. In nucleotides, the CDR3 is TGTGCCAGCAGTCGTAGCGGGGGGGCCATTGATACGCAGTATTTT. The chain combines TRBV2 with TRBJ2-3, with 11 bases aligning to TRBD2. Trimming at V came to 5 bases and at J to 6 bases, leaving 7 bases not matched to a gene. CDR1 SNHLY and CDR2 FYNNEI come from the germline V gene. CDR3 length equals 15 residues.

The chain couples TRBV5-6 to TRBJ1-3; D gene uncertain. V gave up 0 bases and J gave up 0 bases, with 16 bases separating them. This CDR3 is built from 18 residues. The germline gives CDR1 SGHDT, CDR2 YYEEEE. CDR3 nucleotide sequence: TGTGCCAGCAGCTTGGAATATCGGGTCCGGGGCTCTGGAAACACCATATATTTT. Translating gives CASSLEYRVRGSGNTIYF. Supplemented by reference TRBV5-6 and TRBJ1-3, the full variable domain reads DAGVTQSPTHLIKTRGQQVTLRCSPKSGHDTVSWYQQALGQGPQFIFQYYEEEERQRGNFPDRFSGHQFPNYSSELNVNALLLGDSALYLCASSLEYRVRGSGNTIYFGEGSWLTVV.

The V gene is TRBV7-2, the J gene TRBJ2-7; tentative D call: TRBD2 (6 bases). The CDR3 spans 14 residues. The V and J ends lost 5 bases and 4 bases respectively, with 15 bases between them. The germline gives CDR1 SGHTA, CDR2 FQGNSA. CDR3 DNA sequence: TGTGCCAGCAGCCGGGACTCTTTAGCATACGAGCAGTACTTC. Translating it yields CASSRDSLAYEQYF.